These 13 T cell receptor beta chains came from one sample sequenced in a study of shared clonotypes between healthy human individuals. Repertoires were generated with immunoSEQ multiplex PCR, while TCRdb's copy carries only in-frame clones and drops some. The data hold over a million clones, with around four fifths observed a single time. Material for sequencing was memory CD4+ T cells sorted from blood. Subset given: CD45RA-negative fraction. All receptors come from a man between 18 and 29 years old in good health.

This clone was picked up one time. The V gene is TRBV7-2, the J gene TRBJ1-2; no clear D. CDR3 length: 12 amino acids. Trimming took 8 bases from V and 5 from J, leaving 12 bases between them. Germline CDR1 is SGHTA and CDR2 is FQGNSA. The CDR3 nucleotides read TGTGCCAGCGGAGAATCGGGGTATGGCTACACCTTC. Translating it yields CASGESGYGYTF.

This clone was seen at least ten times. In DNA, the CDR3 is TGTGCCAGCAGCGTAGTCACTAACGGGGAGCTGTTTTTT. Translation gives CASSVVTNGELFF. The chain recombines TRBV9 with TRBJ2-2; D is ambiguous. Trimming removed 0 bases at V and 7 bases at J, with 7 bases between. CDR1 and CDR2 (germline): SGDLS, YYNGEE. The CDR3 has 13 amino acids.

Only a few counts were recorded for this clone. The CDR3 spells CAWSVTGTSGSRGNEQFF. CDR3 nucleotide sequence: TGTGCCTGGAGCGTCACCGGGACTAGCGGGAGCCGGGGCAATGAGCAGTTCTTC. V usage is TRBV30 and J usage is TRBJ2-1, with 14 nucleotides matching TRBD2. Germline CDR1 and CDR2: GTSNPN and SVGIG (reference sequence). CDR3 length: 18 amino acids. The ends lost 3 bases at V and 6 bases at J; junction bases unmatched: 13.

The gene calls are TRBV7-2 and TRBJ1-6, with unresolved D. V dropped 1 base and J dropped 0 bases, with 13 bases sitting between them. CDR3 length equals 18 residues. CDR1 and CDR2 (germline): SGHTA, FQGNSA. The CDR3 DNA reads TGTGCCAGCAGCTTAGTCCCGGGAGGGAGCTCCTATAATTCACCCCTCCACTTT. Amino acids: CASSLVPGGSSYNSPLHF. Full variable domain (missing parts from reference TRBV7-2 and TRBJ1-6): GAGVSQSPSNKVTEKGKDVELRCDPISGHTALYWYRQSLGQGLEFLIYFQGNSAPDKSGLPSDRFSAERTGGSVSTLTIQRTQQEDSAVYLCASSLVPGGSSYNSPLHFGNGTRLTVT.

This clone was detected only a few times. The chain has TRBV5-1 and TRBJ1-1, with D possibly being TRBD1 (6 bases). This CDR3 is 15 amino acids long. V dropped 2 bases and J dropped 0 bases, with 11 bases sitting between them. Germline assignment: CDR1 SGHRS and CDR2 YFSETQ. CDR3 amino acids: CASSLTGSLNTEAFF. The DNA of the CDR3 is TGCGCCAGCAGCTTAACAGGGAGCCTGAACACTGAAGCTTTCTTT. Together with reference TRBV5-1 and TRBJ1-1, the CDR3 gives the full variable domain: KAGVTQTPRYLIKTRGQQVTLSCSPISGHRSVSWYQQTPGQGLQFLFEYFSETQRNKGNFPGRFSGRQFSNSRSEMNVSTLELGDSALYLCASSLTGSLNTEAFFGQGTRLTVV.

The table lists this clone with a few counts. The chain uses TRBV19 and TRBJ1-2; weak D call: TRBD1 (5 bases). The CDR3 extends over 14 amino acids. Germline lookup yields CDR1 LNHDA and CDR2 SQIVND (reference sequence). Trimming pared 8 bases from V and 3 bases from J, leaving 16 bases between. CDR3 nucleotides: TGTGCCAGTGGAAGACAGCGCCAGGACTATGGCTACACCTTC. Protein sequence: CASGRQRQDYGYTF.

The J gene is TRBJ2-4, the V gene TRBV4-1, with D possibly matching TRBD1 (6 bases). This CDR3 is built from 18 residues. Germline loops: CDR1 MGHRA, CDR2 YSYEKL. V was pared by 0 bases and J by 1 base, with 16 bases between. CDR3 sequence: CASSQEGFQGLAKNIQYF. CDR3 coding DNA: TGCGCCAGCAGCCAAGAGGGGTTCCAGGGGTTGGCCAAAAACATTCAGTACTTC.

This sequence joins TRBV7-2 and TRBJ2-5, with D possibly being TRBD1 or TRBD2 (5 bases each). The germline gives CDR1 SGHTA, CDR2 FQGNSA. V lost 4 bases and J lost 2, with 17 bases in between. CDR3 size: 16 residues. CDR3 bases: TGTGCCAGCAGCTCCCCGTACCGGGGCCGGCAAGAGACCCAGTACTTC. This sequence encodes CASSSPYRGRQETQYF.

V usage is TRBV7-2 and J usage is TRBJ1-6, with 8 bases that match TRBD1. From germline, CDR1 is SGHTA and CDR2 FQGNSA. The CDR3 totals 15 residues. V gave up 5 bases and J gave up 7 bases; unmatched junction bases: 7. The CDR3 sequence: CASSPTDRENSPLHF. The CDR3 DNA sequence: TGTGCCAGCAGCCCTACGGACAGGGAAAATTCACCCCTCCACTTT.

This chain connects TRBV11-2 to TRBJ2-1; TRBD2 is a possible D gene (6 bases). The germline V gene encodes CDR1 SGHAT and CDR2 FQNNGV. This CDR3 spans 14 amino acids. V was pared by 3 bases and J by 1 base, with 7 bases between. The CDR3 region is CASSFAGSYNEQFF. CDR3 in DNA: TGTGCCAGCAGCTTTGCGGGATCCTACAATGAGCAGTTCTTC.

In its sample, this clone was seen once. This sequence joins TRBV30 and TRBJ1-5; D may be TRBD1 (5 bases). Germline V lookup: CDR1 GTSNPN, CDR2 SVGIG (reference sequence). This CDR3 contains 14 residues. Trimming pared 1 base from V and 4 bases from J, leaving 11 bases between. The CDR3 loop is CAWSEAGRNQPQHF. The CDR3 DNA is TGTGCCTGGAGTGAGGCAGGGCGAAATCAGCCCCAGCATTTT.

This clone was seen only once. The V call is TRBV10-3, the J call TRBJ2-7; no firm D call. Between the trimmed V and J ends, which lost 4 bases and 7 bases, there was a span of 17 bases. This CDR3 region has 14 residues. Germline V gene sequence: CDR1 ENHRY, CDR2 SYGVKD. The CDR3 bases are TGTGCCATCAGTGCTTCAGGTGGGGTGGAGGAGCAGTACTTC. As protein: CAISASGGVEEQYF.

In its sample, this clone was seen once. This sample also contains other DNA sequences that code for the same CDR3. The chain carries TRBV14 and TRBJ1-3; the match to TRBD1 covers 8 bases. J gave up 2 bases and V 2 bases, and 2 bases lay outside the gene matches. The CDR3 covers 15 residues. Germline lookup yields CDR1 SGHDN and CDR2 FVKESK. CDR3 residues: CASSQRTGTGNTIYF. CDR3 bases: TGTGCCAGCAGCCAACGGACAGGGACTGGAAACACCATATATTTT.